Below are 3 T cell receptor beta chains sequenced from a single sample in a study of CD8 T cell repertoires and HIV-1 epitope variants. These TCRs' antigens remain unknown. The data were produced by immunoSEQ multiplex PCR, yet TCRdb's version contains in-frame clones alone and is incomplete. In the table there are 5,000 or so clones, roughly 64% of which are singletons. Sequenced input: cultured CD8+ T cells derived from PBMCs. The receptors shown here come from a male donor with HIV.

Sample share makes this clone large. The chain has TRBV15 and TRBJ1-1; D gene uncertain. The V gene's germline CDR1 is LNHNV and CDR2 YYDKDF (reference sequence). V lost 0 bases to trimming and J lost 2 bases, with 10 bases between them. The CDR3 has 15 amino acids. The CDR3 sequence is CATSRDRAPNTEAFF. The CDR3 DNA sequence: TGTGCCACCAGCAGAGATAGGGCGCCAAACACTGAAGCTTTCTTT. The whole variable domain, remainder taken from reference TRBV15 and TRBJ1-1, is DAMVIQNPRYQVTQFGKPVTLSCSQTLNHNVMYWYQQKSSQAPKLLFHYYDKDFNNEADTPDNFQSRRPNTSFCFLDIRSPGLGDTAMYLCATSRDRAPNTEAFFGQGTRLTVV.

The chain combines TRBV19 with TRBJ1-2, with TRBD1 matching 7 bases. J gave up 4 bases and V 7 bases, and 15 bases lay outside the gene matches. Germline assignment: CDR1 LNHDA and CDR2 SQIVND (reference sequence). This CDR3 spans 16 amino acids. CDR3 sequence (DNA): TGTGCCAGTACTTCCGCCCTGGGACAGTCAAGCTATGGCTACACCTTC. It codes for CASTSALGQSSYGYTF.

This rearrangement joins TRBV19 to TRBJ2-1; 9 nucleotides agree with TRBD2. V lost 3 bases, J lost 4 bases, and 7 bases stayed unmatched. This CDR3 comprises 16 residues. Germline V gene lookup returns CDR1 LNHDA and CDR2 SQIVND (reference sequence). As DNA, the CDR3 is TGTGCCAGTAGTATGGGCGGGAGGGCCGTGTACAATGAGCAGTTCTTC. This gives the protein CASSMGGRAVYNEQFF.